Included here is one TCR beta chain sequence, with context. The V gene's germline CDR1 is MGHDK and CDR2 SYGVNS. V dropped 1 base and J dropped 8; count of bases not matched to a gene: 9. The CDR3 covers 16 residues. Profiling relied on immunoSEQ multiplex PCR, and the TCRdb table lists in-frame clones only, not all of them. The profile shows about 580,000 clones, about 98% of them singletons. This specimen comes from a study of shared clonotypes between healthy human individuals. CD8 cells classed as naive were CD45RO-negative and positively selected for CCR7, excluding terminally differentiated effector memory CD45RA+ cells.

The receptor comes from a man aged 25-45 years in good health. The V call is TRBV25-1, the J call TRBJ2-1; 9 bases match TRBD2. What was sequenced was naive CD8+ T cells sorted from blood. CDR3 amino acids: CASSEWFSGSGDEQFF. For the CDR3, the DNA is TGTGCCAGCAGTGAATGGTTTAGCGGGAGTGGCGATGAGCAGTTCTTC.